Listed below are T cell receptor beta chains from one sample, sequenced in a study of cytomegalovirus exposure and HLA in healthy donors. The repertoire was sequenced with immunoSEQ multiplex PCR; TCRdb's copy has only in-frame clones and lacks some. Here the sample spans about 180,000 clones, less than 90% being singletons. Sequencing was done on a sample of PBMCs. These receptors were obtained from a man aged 25-45 years in good health and CMV-seronegative. Both conserved end residues are part of each CDR3. The order of the fields is J gene, V gene, D gene, clone size, CDR3 protein, CDR3 DNA. D genes are given only for firm matches. Rows give clone size only sometimes, using once, few, many, or a class for an expanded clone.

TRBJ1-5,TRBV15,NA,NA,CATSRHGQPLEYSNQPQHF,TGTGCCACCAGCAGGCACGGACAGCCACTAGAGTATAGCAATCAGCCCCAGCATTTT
TRBJ2-5,TRBV28,TRBD2,NA,CASTRSGGSETQYF,TGTGCCAGCACTCGTAGCGGGGGTTCGGAGACCCAGTACTTC
TRBJ2-7,TRBV27,NA,NA,CASASNRALGEQYF,TGTGCCAGCGCGAGTAACAGGGCCCTGGGGGAGCAGTACTTC
TRBJ2-2,TRBV2,TRBD1,NA,CASKGQGAGELFF,TGTGCCAGCAAGGGACAGGGGGCCGGGGAGCTGTTTTTT
TRBJ1-4,TRBV9,NA,NA,CASSVGGRDGNEKLFF,TGTGCCAGCAGCGTAGGGGGCAGGGATGGTAATGAAAAACTGTTTTTT
TRBJ2-6,TRBV18,NA,NA,CASSPWVRAGANVLTF,TGTGCCAGCTCACCATGGGTCAGGGCTGGGGCCAACGTCCTGACTTTC
TRBJ1-1,TRBV5-1,NA,NA,CASSLAQGNTEAFF,TGCGCCAGCAGCTTGGCCCAGGGGAACACTGAAGCTTTCTTT
TRBJ2-7,TRBV7-9,TRBD1,once,CASSLRLGTVNEQYF,TGTGCCAGCAGCTTAAGACTTGGGACAGTCAACGAGCAGTACTTC
TRBJ1-5,TRBV7-2,NA,NA,CASSWGRNQPQHF,TGTGCCAGCAGCTGGGGCAGAAATCAGCCCCAGCATTTT
TRBJ2-4,TRBV2,TRBD2,NA,CASSSVVRGGAKNIQYF,TGTGCCAGCAGCAGTGTTGTTCGGGGGGGGGCCAAAAACATTCAGTACTTC